The rows below give T cell receptor beta chains drawn from one sample of a study of PD-1 blockade in classical Hodgkin lymphoma. Repertoires were generated with immunoSEQ multiplex PCR, while TCRdb's copy carries only in-frame clones and drops some. The data show tens of thousands of clones, with 60% to 70% seen just once and about 3% held by the top ten. The input for sequencing was peripheral blood mononuclear cells (PBMCs), taken before the fourth cycle of nivolumab. The receptors shown here come from a human donor with classical Hodgkin lymphoma. CDR3s include the opening cysteine and the closing phenylalanine or tryptophan. A D gene is named only where the DNA matches it firmly. Not all rows give a size; the values are once, few, many and, for expanded clones, a class.

abundance,j_gene,d_gene,v_gene,CDR3aa,CDR3nt
.,TRBJ2-7,.,TRBV5-1,CASSLGRGENEQYF,TGCGCCAGCAGCTTGGGCAGGGGGGAGAACGAGCAGTACTTC
.,TRBJ2-5,TRBD2,TRBV28,CASSPGGGPRTETQYF,TGTGCCAGCAGCCCGGGAGGGGGGCCGCGGACAGAGACCCAGTACTTC
.,TRBJ1-4,TRBD1,TRBV5-8,CASSGDRNEKLFF,TGTGCCAGCAGCGGGGACAGGAATGAAAAACTGTTTTTT
.,TRBJ1-5,.,TRBV6-5,CASSYVAGNQPQHF,TGTGCCAGCAGTTACGTGGCAGGCAATCAGCCCCAGCATTTT
.,TRBJ1-2,TRBD1,TRBV28,CASSFLDRGFGGYTF,TGTGCCAGCAGTTTTCTCGACAGGGGGTTTGGTGGCTACACCTTC
few,TRBJ1-4,TRBD1,TRBV10-3,CAISEDREGEELFF,TGTGCCATCAGCGAAGACAGGGAAGGGGAGGAACTGTTTTTT
once,TRBJ1-1,TRBD1,TRBV5-1,CASALQGAATEAFF,TGCGCCAGCGCCTTACAGGGGGCGGCCACTGAAGCTTTCTTT
few,TRBJ1-2,TRBD1,TRBV29-1,CSVGRDRGNGYTF,TGCAGCGTTGGGCGGGACAGGGGAAATGGCTACACCTTC
.,TRBJ2-7,.,TRBV21-1,CASSKAEVHYEQYF,TGTGCCAGCAGCAAAGCGGAAGTTCACTACGAGCAGTACTTC
.,TRBJ1-4,.,TRBV9,CASSLGQLDNEKLFF,TGTGCCAGCAGCTTAGGACAGCTTGATAATGAAAAACTGTTTTTT
.,TRBJ1-5,.,TRBV10-3,CAISPDRDQPQHF,TGTGCCATCTCACCGGACCGAGATCAGCCCCAGCATTTT
.,TRBJ1-5,.,TRBV28,CASSLLAANQPQHF,TGTGCCAGCAGTTTGTTGGCAGCCAATCAGCCCCAGCATTTT
.,TRBJ1-1,TRBD1,TRBV4-3,CASSQGGQPWTEAFF,TGCGCCAGCAGCCAAGGGGGACAGCCTTGGACTGAAGCTTTCTTT
.,TRBJ2-7,.,TRBV4-2,CASSQTHGNYEQYF,TGTGCCAGCAGCCAAACCCACGGAAACTACGAGCAGTACTTC
once,TRBJ2-5,.,TRBV15,CATSSSGRGQETQYF,TGTGCCACCAGCTCCTCCGGCCGGGGCCAAGAGACCCAGTACTTC
.,TRBJ2-7,TRBD2,TRBV6-6,CASSGPVAGVAGEQYF,TGTGCCAGCAGCGGCCCGGTAGCGGGGGTGGCTGGCGAGCAGTACTTC
.,TRBJ1-2,TRBD1,TRBV6-6,CASSPDRDYGYTF,TGTGCCAGCAGCCCGGACAGGGACTATGGCTACACCTTC
.,TRBJ2-5,TRBD1,TRBV18,CASSPTGTGQTQYF,TGTGCCAGCTCCCCGACCGGGACAGGGCAGACCCAGTACTTC
.,TRBJ1-1,.,TRBV27,CASSQIPYQQGNTEAFF,TGTGCCAGCAGCCAAATACCGTATCAACAGGGGAACACTGAAGCTTTCTTT
.,TRBJ1-6,TRBD1,TRBV7-2,CASSSRTPGQGNSPLHF,TGTGCCAGCAGCTCCCGCACCCCGGGACAGGGAAATTCACCCCTCCACTTT
.,TRBJ2-7,TRBD1,TRBV5-1,CASSQPGQGREQYF,TGCGCCAGCAGCCAGCCGGGACAGGGGCGCGAGCAGTACTTC
.,TRBJ2-2,.,TRBV6-4,CASREQAVHTGELFF,TGTGCCAGCCGCGAACAGGCAGTACACACCGGGGAGCTGTTTTTT
.,TRBJ2-2,.,TRBV30,CAWSRGGPGELFF,TGTGCCTGGAGCCGTGGGGGACCCGGGGAGCTGTTTTTT
few,TRBJ2-2,TRBD2,TRBV7-9,CASSLLLAGGIGELFF,TGTGCCAGCAGCTTGCTACTAGCGGGAGGAATCGGGGAGCTGTTTTTT
.,TRBJ2-5,.,TRBV29-1,CSVEGAGGGVETQYF,TGCAGCGTTGAAGGAGCCGGAGGGGGGGTAGAGACCCAGTACTTC
once,TRBJ1-1,.,TRBV29-1,CSVEKGRNTEAFF,TGCAGCGTTGAAAAAGGCAGGAACACTGAAGCTTTCTTT